The 31 T cell receptor beta chains below were found in one sample sequenced in a study of cytomegalovirus exposure and HLA in healthy donors. The PCR employed 60 Vbeta primers together with 13 Jbeta primers. The table came from immunoSEQ multiplex PCR; TCRdb's copy has only in-frame clones and leaves some out. The sample lists approximately 200,000 clones, roughly 72% occurring once. Sequenced: PBMCs. These receptor sequences come from a man between 25 and 39 years old in good health and CMV-seronegative.

A single count supports this clone. The chain links TRBV6-1 to TRBJ1-1; D is unresolved. This CDR3 region has 12 residues. V was trimmed by 6 bases and J by 8 bases, leaving 13 bases between them. The germline V gene encodes CDR1 MNHNS and CDR2 SASEGT. Written as DNA, the CDR3 is TGTGCCAGCAGCCACTACCAAGCCGAAGCTTTCTTT. Amino acid sequence: CASSHYQAEAFF.

The V and J genes are TRBV7-6 and TRBJ2-2; D is possibly TRBD1 (5 bases). This CDR3 has 16 residues. Germline V gives CDR1 SGHVS, CDR2 FNYEAQ. Trimming stripped 5 bases from V and 4 bases from J, with 17 bases between. The CDR3 nucleotides read TGTGCCAGCAGCCCAATCAGGGTTTCAGGCACCGGGGAGCTGTTTTTT. Protein sequence: CASSPIRVSGTGELFF. Using reference TRBV7-6 and TRBJ2-2 for the parts outside the CDR3, the full variable domain is GAGVSQSPRYKVTKRGQDVALRCDPISGHVSLYWYRQALGQGPEFLTYFNYEAQQDKSGLPNDRFSAERPEGSISTLTIQRTEQRDSAMYRCASSPIRVSGTGELFFGEGSRLTVL.

The chain has TRBV9 and TRBJ2-1, with 13 bases identical to TRBD2. V lost 0 bases and J lost 14; bases outside the gene matches: 17. The CDR3 sequence is 18 residues long. The germline gives CDR1 SGDLS, CDR2 YYNGEE. CDR3 amino acids: CASSVGPGLAGEVKRKFF. The CDR3 DNA reads as TGTGCCAGCAGCGTAGGTCCCGGACTAGCGGGAGAGGTAAAAAGAAAGTTCTTC.

This clone was detected a few times. This chain links TRBV6-4 with TRBJ2-2; 7 bases map to TRBD2. Germline CDR1 reads MRHNA; CDR2 reads SNTAGT. J lost 3 bases, V lost 5 bases, and 9 bases had no gene match. The CDR3 length is 16 residues. CDR3 in DNA: TGTGCCAGCAGTTTTAAGCGGGATGGAGACACCGGGGAGCTGTTTTTT. This sequence encodes CASSFKRDGDTGELFF.

The V gene is TRBV2, the J gene TRBJ2-5; possibly TRBD1 for D (7 bases). Looked up from germline, CDR1 is SNHLY and CDR2 is FYNNEI. CDR3 length: 13 amino acids. The ends were cut back, 10 bases at V and 5 bases at J, with 17 bases in the middle. CDR3 sequence reads: CAISGQEGETQYF. Here the CDR3 DNA reads TGTGCCATCTCTGGACAGGAGGGGGAGACCCAGTACTTC.

Here the CDR3 DNA reads TGTGCCAGCAGCGTCACAGGGACTGGGGCCAACGTCCTGACTTTC. It is translated as CASSVTGTGANVLTF. The V and J genes are TRBV9 and TRBJ2-6; D is possibly TRBD1 (6 bases). CDR3 length: 15 residues. V lost 2 bases and J 2 bases, leaving 8 bases between the germline ends. CDR1 is SGDLS, CDR2 YYNGEE, per germline.

This clone was seen only once. Other DNA sequences in this sample translate to the same CDR3. V gene TRBV29-1 combines with J gene TRBJ1-1; possible D gene TRBD1, 5 bases. This CDR3 comprises 11 residues. V was trimmed by 4 bases and J by 5 bases, leaving 8 bases between them. Germline CDR1 reads SQVTM; CDR2 reads ANQGSEA. The CDR3 DNA follows: TGCAGCGTTGTCGGGGGGACTGAAGCTTTCTTT. As protein: CSVVGGTEAFF.

V and J are TRBV25-1 and TRBJ1-3; possibly TRBD1 for D (6 bases). CDR1 is MGHDK, CDR2 SYGVNS, per germline. CDR3 size: 13 residues. Trimming shortened V by 10 bases and J by 3 bases, and 13 bases separated the two germline ends. The CDR3 region has the DNA TGTGCCACCTGGGGGACACTTGGAAACACCATATATTTT. Translation gives CATWGTLGNTIYF.

J is TRBJ2-1 and V is TRBV14, with TRBD2 as a possible D gene (6 bases). V lost 4 bases, J lost 0 bases, and 13 bases lay in between. This CDR3 has 16 residues. The germline CDR1 and CDR2 sequences are SGHDN and FVKESK. DNA for the CDR3: TGTGCCAGCAGCCGATGGCGGGGCAGCTCCTACAATGAGCAGTTCTTC. Its translation: CASSRWRGSSYNEQFF. The full variable domain, in which reference TRBV14 and TRBJ2-1 provide the parts outside the CDR3, is EAGVTQFPSHSVIEKGQTVTLRCDPISGHDNLYWYRRVMGKEIKFLLHFVKESKQDESGMPNNRFLAERTGGTYSTLKVQPAELEDSGVYFCASSRWRGSSYNEQFFGPGTRLTVL.

This clone was seen once. J is TRBJ1-1 and V is TRBV5-1, with D tentatively TRBD1 (5 bases). Per the germline V gene, CDR1 is SGHRS and CDR2 is YFSETQ. The CDR3 totals 13 residues. Between the trimmed V and J ends, which lost 5 bases and 8 bases, there was a span of 16 bases. The CDR3 coding sequence is TGCGCCAGCAGACAGGCGACCGACGGGGAAGCTTTCTTT. Its translation: CASRQATDGEAFF.

V gene TRBV19 combines with J gene TRBJ2-7; 9 positions match TRBD1. The CDR3 has 15 residues. V trimming: 2 bases; J trimming: 0 bases; junction bases outside the gene matches: 2. Germline CDR1 reads LNHDA; CDR2 reads SQIVND (reference sequence). DNA for the CDR3: TGTGCCAGTAGTATACAGGGACAGGGCTCCTACGAGCAGTACTTC. It is translated as CASSIQGQGSYEQYF. The full variable domain, in which reference TRBV19 and TRBJ2-7 provide the parts outside the CDR3, is DGGITQSPKYLFRKEGQNVTLSCEQNLNHDAMYWYRQDPGQGLRLIYYSQIVNDFQKGDIAEGYSVSREKKESFPLTVTSAQKNPTAFYLCASSIQGQGSYEQYFGPGTRLTVT.

This clone was detected a few times. The chain recombines TRBV19 with TRBJ1-1; D is unresolved. This CDR3 contains 16 residues. Trimming took 7 bases from V and 5 from J, leaving 23 bases between them. Germline CDR1 LNHDA, CDR2 SQIVND (reference sequence). In DNA, the CDR3 is TGTGCCAGTACCTCCCTACGGAAAGGGCGAGGGACTGAAGCTTTCTTT. It codes for CASTSLRKGRGTEAFF.

The genes are TRBV19 and TRBJ1-2; TRBD1 matches 7 bases. The CDR3 totals 15 residues. Germline CDR1 LNHDA, CDR2 SQIVND (reference sequence). V lost 7 bases and J lost 0; bases outside the gene matches: 8. The CDR3, as DNA: TGTGCCAGTACCGCGGGACAGTACCCTAACTATGGCTACACCTTC. Translated, it gives CASTAGQYPNYGYTF.

The gene calls are TRBV4-1 and TRBJ2-2; TRBD2 matches at 7 bases. Germline V lookup: CDR1 MGHRA, CDR2 YSYEKL. The CDR3 sequence is 17 residues long. V gave up 0 bases and J gave up 6 bases; unmatched junction bases: 10. The CDR3: CASSQDHGGGLAGELFF. CDR3 nucleotides: TGCGCCAGCAGCCAAGATCACGGGGGAGGGTTGGCCGGGGAGCTGTTTTTT.

The chain has TRBV29-1 and TRBJ2-4; D is undetermined. Germline CDR1 and CDR2: SQVTM and ANQGSEA. Trimming removed 3 bases from V and 5 bases from J, with 5 bases in between. The CDR3 consists of 11 residues. The CDR3 loop is CSVEYQNIQYF. The CDR3 DNA sequence: TGCAGCGTTGAGTATCAAAACATTCAGTACTTC.

This chain joins TRBV6-5 and TRBJ2-3, with D perhaps matching TRBD1 (6 bases). The germline gives CDR1 MNHEY, CDR2 SVGAGI. Deletions cut 2 bases from V and 0 bases from J, with 12 bases between. The CDR3 runs to 16 residues. CDR3 in DNA: TGTGCCAGCAGTTACGTAGCAGGGGACAGCACAGATACGCAGTATTTT. Protein product: CASSYVAGDSTDTQYF.

V usage is TRBV2 and J usage is TRBJ1-4, with D possibly matching TRBD1 (5 bases). The CDR3 is 14 residues long. With 5 bases removed from V and 4 bases from J, the gap between germline ends came to 11 bases. The germline V gene has CDR1 SNHLY and CDR2 FYNNEI. The CDR3 nucleotides read TGTGCCAGCAGTAGGAACAGGATTAATGAAAAACTGTTTTTT. Translating it yields CASSRNRINEKLFF.

This clone has a handful of counts. The genes are TRBV5-5 and TRBJ2-7, with 7 bases matching TRBD1. The J segment lost 2 bases and the V segment lost 4 bases, leaving 12 bases of the junction unmatched. The CDR3 runs 16 residues. The germline gives CDR1 SGHKS, CDR2 YYEKEE (reference sequence). In DNA form, the CDR3 reads TGTGCCAGCAGCCCGGACATGGACAGGACAACCTACGAGCAGTACTTC. This gives the protein CASSPDMDRTTYEQYF.

The genes are TRBV10-2 and TRBJ2-3; TRBD1 matches at 9 bases. Germline lookup yields CDR1 WSHSY and CDR2 SAAADI. The CDR3 is 14 residues long. V gave up 2 bases and J gave up 5 bases; unmatched junction bases: 2. The DNA for the CDR3 is TGCGCCAGCAGTGAGACAGGGGGCGAAGATACGCAGTATTTT. Translating gives CASSETGGEDTQYF.

There are a few counts of this clone. The chain has TRBV19 and TRBJ2-1; weak D call: TRBD2 (5 bases). This CDR3 is built from 14 residues. Trimming removed 7 bases from V and 9 bases from J, with 19 bases in between. CDR1 and CDR2 (germline): LNHDA, SQIVND (reference sequence). In nucleotides, the CDR3 is TGTGCCAGTAAGCTAGGAGGTGGTTTTGGTGAGCAGTTCTTC. Translated, it gives CASKLGGGFGEQFF.

J is TRBJ2-5 and V is TRBV2, with 12 bases aligning to TRBD2. CDR1 is SNHLY and CDR2 is FYNNEI in the germline V gene. This CDR3 comprises 14 residues. The trim removed 7 bases at V and 5 bases at J, leaving 5 bases unmatched. CDR3 sequence reads: CASNRLAGAETQYF. Here the CDR3 DNA reads TGTGCCAGCAACAGACTAGCGGGAGCCGAGACCCAGTACTTC.

The chain couples TRBV15 to TRBJ2-7; the D gene is possibly TRBD1 (6 bases). CDR3 size: 15 residues. Germline V lookup: CDR1 LNHNV, CDR2 YYDKDF (reference sequence). Trimming took off 0 bases at V and 2 bases at J, with 11 bases between the two ends. The CDR3 nucleotides are TGTGCCACCAGCAGAGAATCTTCAGGGGCCTACGAGCAGTACTTC. It translates to CATSRESSGAYEQYF.

The count of this clone is one. The rearrangement uses TRBV19 and TRBJ2-2; D perhaps matches TRBD2 (6 bases). Germline CDR1 reads LNHDA; CDR2 reads SQIVND (reference sequence). V was shortened by 7 bases and J by 7 bases, with 10 bases between the two germline ends. The CDR3 has 12 amino acids. CDR3: CASIPTSGELFF. The CDR3 DNA reads as TGTGCCAGTATCCCGACTAGCGGGGAGCTGTTTTTT.

CDR3 residues: CASSQTSGRLYEQYF. CDR3 DNA sequence: TGTGCCAGCAGCCAGACTAGCGGGAGGCTTTACGAGCAGTACTTC. V gene TRBV28 combines with J gene TRBJ2-7; TRBD2 matches at 13 bases. CDR1 is MDHEN and CDR2 is SYDVKM in the germline V gene. V dropped 6 bases and J dropped 4; count of bases not matched to a gene: 6. This CDR3 contains 15 residues.

The chain recombines TRBV5-4 with TRBJ2-5; D is ambiguous. Per the germline V gene, CDR1 is SGHNT and CDR2 is YYREEE (reference sequence). The CDR3 extends over 14 amino acids. The V and J ends lost 0 bases and 5 bases respectively, with 11 bases between them. The CDR3 DNA sequence: TGTGCCAGCAGCTTGGGTACTGTCCTTGAGACCCAGTACTTC. It is translated as CASSLGTVLETQYF.

The rearrangement links TRBV19 to TRBJ2-1, with 10 bases matching TRBD1. With 7 bases clipped from V and 2 bases from J, the junction kept 5 bases outside the gene matches. Per the germline V gene, CDR1 is LNHDA and CDR2 is SQIVND (reference sequence). The CDR3 extends over 15 amino acids. CDR3 residues: CASTLGQGAYNEQFF. The CDR3 nucleotides are TGTGCCAGTACCCTAGGACAGGGGGCCTACAATGAGCAGTTCTTC.

The CDR3 DNA follows: TGCGCCAGCAGTGTAGACATGAACACTGAAGCTTTCTTT. It encodes CASSVDMNTEAFF. The chain combines TRBV10-1 with TRBJ1-1, with unresolved D. Per germline, CDR1 WNHNN and CDR2 SYGVQD (reference sequence). V dropped 4 bases and J dropped 0 bases, with 6 bases sitting between them. The CDR3 extends over 13 amino acids.

The gene calls are TRBV10-1 and TRBJ2-3; 10 positions agree with TRBD1. This CDR3 is 16 amino acids long. The J segment lost 2 bases and the V segment lost 3 bases, leaving 5 bases of the junction unmatched. Germline lookup yields CDR1 WNHNN and CDR2 SYGVQD (reference sequence). The CDR3 loop reads CASSDPGQGFTDTQYF. The CDR3 DNA follows: TGCGCCAGCAGTGACCCGGGACAGGGGTTCACAGATACGCAGTATTTT.

The V and J genes are TRBV9 and TRBJ2-7, with D maybe TRBD1 (6 bases). CDR1 is SGDLS, CDR2 YYNGEE, per germline. Trimming cost V 3 bases and J 0 bases, with 10 bases left between them. CDR3 length: 14 amino acids. CDR3 amino acids: CASSATGSSYEQYF. Here the CDR3 DNA reads TGTGCCAGCAGCGCCACAGGGAGCTCCTACGAGCAGTACTTC.

J is TRBJ2-3 and V is TRBV5-1; TRBD2 agrees at 9 bases. This CDR3 spans 15 amino acids. From germline, CDR1 is SGHRS and CDR2 YFSETQ. The V segment lost 4 bases and the J segment 2 bases; nucleotides outside the gene matches: 5. As DNA, the CDR3 is TGCGCCAGCAGCACGGCTAGCGGGAACACAGATACGCAGTATTTT. It specifies CASSTASGNTDTQYF.

The V call is TRBV4-1, the J call TRBJ2-3, with no clear D. Germline V gene lookup returns CDR1 MGHRA and CDR2 YSYEKL. The CDR3 is 15 amino acids. V dropped 0 bases and J dropped 0 bases, with 7 bases sitting between them. CDR3 DNA sequence: TGCGCCAGCAGCCAAGACCCAGTGAGCACAGATACGCAGTATTTT. It translates to CASSQDPVSTDTQYF.